Presented here are 12 T cell receptor beta chains from one specimen sequenced in a study of T cell responses to AZD1222 COVID-19 vaccine. TCRdb's copy holds only in-frame clones and misses some; the assay was immunoSEQ multiplex PCR. The table shows about 110,000 clones, with about 87% occurring only once. The sequenced sample was peripheral blood, obtained 28 days after the second AZD1222 dose. The receptors stem from an adult who received the AZD1222 COVID-19 vaccine.

The CDR3 loop is CASSARTGSNTEAFF. CDR3 nucleotide sequence: TGTGCCAGCAGTGCGCGGACAGGTTCTAACACTGAAGCTTTCTTT. The chain joins TRBV27 to TRBJ1-1; 7 nucleotides align to TRBD1. Germline assignment: CDR1 MNHEY and CDR2 SMNVEV (reference sequence). With V trimmed by 5 bases and J by 2 bases, 8 bases remained unmatched. There are 15 residues in the CDR3.

This chain links TRBV19 with TRBJ1-4, with D hard to call. CDR1 LNHDA and CDR2 SQIVND come from the germline V gene (reference sequence). This CDR3 has 15 residues. Trimming removed 5 bases from V and 1 base from J, with 11 bases in between. CDR3 protein: CASSSSHGTNEKLFF. DNA of the CDR3: TGTGCCAGTAGTTCGTCCCACGGAACTAATGAAAAACTGTTTTTT.

The rearrangement joins TRBV7-3 to TRBJ1-1; perhaps TRBD1 as D (5 bases). Between the trimmed V and J ends, which lost 1 base and 5 bases, there was a span of 14 bases. Per the germline V gene, CDR1 is SGHTA and CDR2 is FQGTGA. The CDR3 runs 15 residues. Here the CDR3 DNA reads TGTGCCAGCAGCTTAAGCCCCACCGGGGGGACTGAAGCTTTCTTT. It yields the protein CASSLSPTGGTEAFF.

The CDR3 sequence is CASSFSGATNEKLFF. Here the CDR3 DNA reads TGCGCCAGCAGCTTCTCTGGAGCAACTAATGAAAAACTGTTTTTT. The chain recombines TRBV5-1 with TRBJ1-4, with D uncertain. The ends were cut back, 2 bases at V and 0 bases at J, with 8 bases in the middle. Germline V lookup: CDR1 SGHRS, CDR2 YFSETQ. This CDR3 spans 15 amino acids.

The chain joins TRBV2 to TRBJ1-1, with 11 bases lining up with TRBD1. This CDR3 has 14 residues. Germline V gives CDR1 SNHLY, CDR2 FYNNEI. With V trimmed by 6 bases and J by 6 bases, 6 bases remained unmatched. For the CDR3, the DNA is TGTGCCAGCAGCGCGGGACAGGGGGAGCCTGAAGCTTTCTTT. It translates to CASSAGQGEPEAFF.

The chain links TRBV7-9 to TRBJ1-4; D not certain. The CDR3 contains 11 residues. Trimming took 5 bases from V and 8 from J, leaving 6 bases between them. Germline loops: CDR1 SEHNR, CDR2 FQNEAQ (reference sequence). CDR3 region: CASSLREKLFF. The CDR3 DNA is TGTGCCAGCAGCCTCCGAGAAAAACTGTTTTTT.

J is TRBJ1-1 and V is TRBV5-1; D may be TRBD1 (6 bases). The germline V gene has CDR1 SGHRS and CDR2 YFSETQ. CDR3 length: 14 residues. Deletions cut 0 bases from V and 6 bases from J, with 12 bases between. The CDR3 nucleotides read TGCGCCAGCAGCTTGGGGCCAGGGGACCCTGAAGCTTTCTTT. Amino acid sequence: CASSLGPGDPEAFF.

This rearrangement joins TRBV2 to TRBJ2-3; D remains unclear. CDR1 is SNHLY and CDR2 is FYNNEI in the germline V gene. The CDR3 has 12 amino acids. With 4 bases removed from V and 5 bases from J, the gap between germline ends came to 7 bases. CDR3 residues: CASSVSRDTQYF. The CDR3 nucleotides are TGTGCCAGCAGTGTTTCTAGAGATACGCAGTATTTT. Full variable domain (rest looked up from reference TRBV2 and TRBJ2-3): EPEVTQTPSHQVTQMGQEVILRCVPISNHLYFYWYRQILGQKVEFLVSFYNNEISEKSEIFDDQFSVERPDGSNFTLKIRSTKLEDSAMYFCASSVSRDTQYFGPGTRLTVL.

This chain connects TRBV7-9 to TRBJ2-1; no definite D call. This CDR3 has 15 amino acids. Trimming left V 6 bases short and J 11 bases short, with 23 bases between. Germline V gene sequence: CDR1 SEHNR, CDR2 FQNEAQ (reference sequence). In nucleotides, the CDR3 is TGTGCCAGCAGGGTGTCTGGCGGCTTGGACCTAAAGCAGTTCTTC. Its protein product is CASRVSGGLDLKQFF.

The J gene is TRBJ1-5, the V gene TRBV3-1 (or the pseudogene TRBV3-2); D perhaps matches TRBD1 (5 bases). The CDR3 runs 15 residues. Trimming cost V 0 bases and J 4 bases, with 10 bases left between them. Looked up from germline, CDR1 is LGHDT and CDR2 is YNNKEL (reference sequence). The CDR3 reads CASSQEGQGNQPQHF. In DNA, the CDR3 is TGTGCCAGCAGCCAAGAGGGCCAGGGAAATCAGCCCCAGCATTTT.

The J gene is TRBJ1-2, the V gene TRBV28; D might be TRBD1 (5 bases). Deletions cut 8 bases from V and 4 bases from J, with 11 bases between. CDR1 and CDR2 from the germline V gene are MDHEN and SYDVKM. This CDR3 region has 12 residues. CDR3 in DNA: TGTGCCAGCGGGGGACGTTTCTATGGCTACACCTTC. Translating gives CASGGRFYGYTF.

The rearrangement links TRBV5-1 to TRBJ1-4, with D perhaps TRBD1 (6 bases). The CDR3 consists of 11 residues. Trimming left V 4 bases short and J 14 bases short, with 12 bases between. Looked up from germline, CDR1 is SGHRS and CDR2 is YFSETQ. Here the CDR3 DNA reads TGCGCCAGCAGCCCTGGGACAACCCTGTTTTTT. Protein product: CASSPGTTLFF.